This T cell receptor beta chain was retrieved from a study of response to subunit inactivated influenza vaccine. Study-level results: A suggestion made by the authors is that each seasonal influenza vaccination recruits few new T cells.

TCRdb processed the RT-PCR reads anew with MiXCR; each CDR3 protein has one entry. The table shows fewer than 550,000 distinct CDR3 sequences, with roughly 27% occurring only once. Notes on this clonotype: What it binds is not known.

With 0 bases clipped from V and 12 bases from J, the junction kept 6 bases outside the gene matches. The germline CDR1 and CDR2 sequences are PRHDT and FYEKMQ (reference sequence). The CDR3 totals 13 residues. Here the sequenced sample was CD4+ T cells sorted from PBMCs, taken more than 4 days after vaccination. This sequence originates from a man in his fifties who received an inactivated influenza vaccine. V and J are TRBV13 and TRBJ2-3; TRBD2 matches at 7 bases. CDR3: CASSLGTSEPQYF. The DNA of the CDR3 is TGTGCCAGCAGCTTAGGAACTAGCGAACCACAGTATTTT.